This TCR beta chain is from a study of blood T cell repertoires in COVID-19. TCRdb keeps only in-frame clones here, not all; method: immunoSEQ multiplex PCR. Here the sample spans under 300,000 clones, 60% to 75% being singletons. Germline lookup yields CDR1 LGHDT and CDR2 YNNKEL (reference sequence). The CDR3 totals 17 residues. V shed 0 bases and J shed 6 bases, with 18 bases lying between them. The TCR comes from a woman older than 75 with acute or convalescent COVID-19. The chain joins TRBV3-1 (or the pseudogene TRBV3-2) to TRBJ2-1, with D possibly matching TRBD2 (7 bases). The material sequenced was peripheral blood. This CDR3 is CASSQEGGRAVGNEQFF. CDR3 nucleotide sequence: TGTGCCAGCAGCCAAGAAGGGGGGAGGGCCGTAGGCAATGAGCAGTTCTTC.